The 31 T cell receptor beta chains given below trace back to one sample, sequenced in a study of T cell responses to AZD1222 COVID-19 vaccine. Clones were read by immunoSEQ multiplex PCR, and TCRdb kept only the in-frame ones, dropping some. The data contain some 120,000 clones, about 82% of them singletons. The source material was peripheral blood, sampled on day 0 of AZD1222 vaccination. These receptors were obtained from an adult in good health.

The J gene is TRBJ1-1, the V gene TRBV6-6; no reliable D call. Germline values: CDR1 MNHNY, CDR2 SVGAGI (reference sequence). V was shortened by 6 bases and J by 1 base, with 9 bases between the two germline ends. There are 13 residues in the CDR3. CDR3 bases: TGTGCCAGCAGGTGGACGGAGAACACTGAAGCTTTCTTT. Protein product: CASRWTENTEAFF.

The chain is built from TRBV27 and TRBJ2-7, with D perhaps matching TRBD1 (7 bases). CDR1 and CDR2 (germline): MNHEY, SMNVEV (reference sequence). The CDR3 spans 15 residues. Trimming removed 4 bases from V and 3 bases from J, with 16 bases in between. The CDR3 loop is CASSSHRGGNYEQYF. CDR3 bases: TGTGCCAGCAGTTCTCACAGGGGAGGTAACTACGAGCAGTACTTC.

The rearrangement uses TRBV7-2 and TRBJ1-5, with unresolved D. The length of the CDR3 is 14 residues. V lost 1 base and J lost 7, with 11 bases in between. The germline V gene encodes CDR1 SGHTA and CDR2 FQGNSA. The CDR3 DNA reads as TGTGCCAGCAGCTTAGATGTGGGGAACCAGCCCCAGCATTTT. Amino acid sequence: CASSLDVGNQPQHF.

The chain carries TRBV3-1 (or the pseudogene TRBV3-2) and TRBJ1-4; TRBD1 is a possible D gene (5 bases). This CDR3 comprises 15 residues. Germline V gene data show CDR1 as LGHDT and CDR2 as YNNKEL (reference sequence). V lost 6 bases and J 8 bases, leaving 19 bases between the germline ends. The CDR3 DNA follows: TGTGCCAGCAGTCCGGAGGCAGGGAGAGGAGAAAAACTGTTTTTT. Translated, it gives CASSPEAGRGEKLFF.

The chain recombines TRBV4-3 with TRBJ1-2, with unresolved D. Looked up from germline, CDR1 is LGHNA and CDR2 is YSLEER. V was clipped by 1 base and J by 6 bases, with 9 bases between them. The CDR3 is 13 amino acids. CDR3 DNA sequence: TGCGCCAGCAGCCAAGCGGGAGCCCATGGCTACACCTTC. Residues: CASSQAGAHGYTF.

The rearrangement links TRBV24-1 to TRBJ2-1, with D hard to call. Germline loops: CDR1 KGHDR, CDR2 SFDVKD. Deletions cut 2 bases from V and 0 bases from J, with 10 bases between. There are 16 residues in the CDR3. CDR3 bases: TGTGCCACCAGTGATTGGGCTAAAAGCTCCTACAATGAGCAGTTCTTC. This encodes CATSDWAKSSYNEQFF.

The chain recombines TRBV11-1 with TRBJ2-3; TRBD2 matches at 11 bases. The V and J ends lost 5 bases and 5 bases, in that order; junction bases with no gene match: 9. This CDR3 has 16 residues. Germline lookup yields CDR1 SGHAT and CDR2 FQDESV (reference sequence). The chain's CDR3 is CASSEWTSGFGDTQYF. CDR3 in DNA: TGTGCCAGCAGCGAATGGACTAGCGGGTTTGGAGATACGCAGTATTTT. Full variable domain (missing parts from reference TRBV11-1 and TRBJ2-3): EAEVAQSPRYKITEKSQAVAFWCDPISGHATLYWYRQILGQGPELLVQFQDESVVDDSQLPKDRFSAERLKGVDSTLKIQPAELGDSAMYLCASSEWTSGFGDTQYFGPGTRLTVL.

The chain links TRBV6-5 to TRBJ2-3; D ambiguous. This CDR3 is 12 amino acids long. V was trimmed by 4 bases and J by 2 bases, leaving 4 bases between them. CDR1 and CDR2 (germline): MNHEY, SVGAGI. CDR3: CASSSSTDTQYF. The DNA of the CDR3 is TGTGCCAGCAGTTCGTCCACAGATACGCAGTATTTT.

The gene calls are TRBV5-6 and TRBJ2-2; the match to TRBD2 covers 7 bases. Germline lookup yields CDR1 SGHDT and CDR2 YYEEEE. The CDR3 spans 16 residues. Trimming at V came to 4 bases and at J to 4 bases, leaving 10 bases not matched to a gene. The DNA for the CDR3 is TGTGCCAGCAGCAACCCGGGACTACGGGGCACCGGGGAGCTGTTTTTT. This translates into CASSNPGLRGTGELFF.

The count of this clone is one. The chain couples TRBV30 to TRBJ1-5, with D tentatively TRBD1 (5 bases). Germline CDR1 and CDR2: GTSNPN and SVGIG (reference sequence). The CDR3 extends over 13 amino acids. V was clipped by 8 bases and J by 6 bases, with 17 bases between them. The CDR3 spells CAGPLFGTQPQHF. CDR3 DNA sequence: TGTGCCGGACCCCTGTTTGGGACTCAGCCCCAGCATTTT.

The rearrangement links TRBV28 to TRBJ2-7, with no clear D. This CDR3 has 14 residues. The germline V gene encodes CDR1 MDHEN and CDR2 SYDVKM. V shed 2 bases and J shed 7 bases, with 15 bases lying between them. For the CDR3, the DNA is TGTGCCAGCAGTTTAGTGGCGGAGTTTAAGGAGCAGTACTTC. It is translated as CASSLVAEFKEQYF.

Here the CDR3 reads CASSPAGPEAFF. The DNA for the CDR3 is TGTGCCAGCTCACCGGCCGGGCCTGAAGCTTTCTTT. The chain employs TRBV18 and TRBJ1-1; D unresolved. Trimming stripped 3 bases from V and 6 bases from J, with 8 bases between. CDR3 length: 12 amino acids. The germline gives CDR1 KGHSH, CDR2 LQKENI. The entire variable domain, with the rest obtained from reference TRBV18 and TRBJ1-1, is as follows: NAGVMQNPRHLVRRRGQEARLRCSPMKGHSHVYWYRQLPEEGLKFMVYLQKENIIDESGMPKERFSAEFPKEGPSILRIQQVVRGDSAAYFCASSPAGPEAFFGQGTRLTVV.

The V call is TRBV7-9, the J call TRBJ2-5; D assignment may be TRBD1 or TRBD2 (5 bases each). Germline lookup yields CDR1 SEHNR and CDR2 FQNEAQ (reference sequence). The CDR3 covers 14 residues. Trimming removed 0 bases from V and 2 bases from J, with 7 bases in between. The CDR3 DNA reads TGTGCCAGCAGCTTAGCCAGGGAGCAAGAGACCCAGTACTTC. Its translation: CASSLAREQETQYF.

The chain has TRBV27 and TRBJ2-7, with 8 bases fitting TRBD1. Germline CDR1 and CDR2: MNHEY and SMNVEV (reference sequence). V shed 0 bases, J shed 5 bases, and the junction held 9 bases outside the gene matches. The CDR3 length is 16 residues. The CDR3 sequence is CASSLSATGASNEQYF. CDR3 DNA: TGTGCCAGCAGTTTATCGGCGACAGGGGCATCTAACGAGCAGTACTTC.

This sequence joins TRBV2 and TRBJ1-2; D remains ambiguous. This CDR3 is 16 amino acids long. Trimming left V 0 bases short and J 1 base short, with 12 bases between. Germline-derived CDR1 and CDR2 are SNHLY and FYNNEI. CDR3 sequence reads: CASSEAWATLNYGYTF. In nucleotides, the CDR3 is TGTGCCAGCAGTGAAGCTTGGGCAACTCTTAACTATGGCTACACCTTC.

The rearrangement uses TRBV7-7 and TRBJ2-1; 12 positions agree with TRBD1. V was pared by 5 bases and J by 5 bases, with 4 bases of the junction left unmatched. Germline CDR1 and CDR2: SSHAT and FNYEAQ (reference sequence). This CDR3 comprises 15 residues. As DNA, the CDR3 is TGTGCCAGCAGCCCCGGGACAGGGGGCCACAATGAGCAGTTCTTC. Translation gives CASSPGTGGHNEQFF.

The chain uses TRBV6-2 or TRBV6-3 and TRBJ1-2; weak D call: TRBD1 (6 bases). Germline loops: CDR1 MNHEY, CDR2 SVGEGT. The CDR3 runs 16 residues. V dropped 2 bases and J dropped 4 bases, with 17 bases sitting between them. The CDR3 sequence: CASSYDRTAATYGYTF. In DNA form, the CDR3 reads TGTGCCAGCAGTTACGACAGGACTGCCGCCACCTATGGCTACACCTTC.

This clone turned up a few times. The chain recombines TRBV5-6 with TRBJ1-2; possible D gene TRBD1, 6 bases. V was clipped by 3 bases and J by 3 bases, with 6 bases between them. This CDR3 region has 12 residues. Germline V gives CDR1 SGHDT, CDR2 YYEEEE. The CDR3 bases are TGTGCCAGCAGCTCAGGGGACTATGGCTACACCTTC. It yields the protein CASSSGDYGYTF.

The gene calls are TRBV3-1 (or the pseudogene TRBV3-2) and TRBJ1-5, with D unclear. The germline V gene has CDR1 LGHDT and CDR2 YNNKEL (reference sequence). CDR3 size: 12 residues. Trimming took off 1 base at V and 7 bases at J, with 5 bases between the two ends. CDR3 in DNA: TGTGCCAGCAGCCAAGCAGGACAGCCCCAGCATTTT. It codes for CASSQAGQPQHF.

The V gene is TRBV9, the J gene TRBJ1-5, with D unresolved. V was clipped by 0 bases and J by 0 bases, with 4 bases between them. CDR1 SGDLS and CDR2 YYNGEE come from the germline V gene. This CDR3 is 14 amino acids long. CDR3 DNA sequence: TGTGCCAGCAGCGTAGGACATAGCAATCAGCCCCAGCATTTT. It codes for CASSVGHSNQPQHF. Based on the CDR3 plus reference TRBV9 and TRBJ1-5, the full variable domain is DSGVTQTPKHLITATGQRVTLRCSPRSGDLSVYWYQQSLDQGLQFLIQYYNGEERAKGNILERFSAQQFPDLHSELNLSSLELGDSALYFCASSVGHSNQPQHFGDGTRLSIL.

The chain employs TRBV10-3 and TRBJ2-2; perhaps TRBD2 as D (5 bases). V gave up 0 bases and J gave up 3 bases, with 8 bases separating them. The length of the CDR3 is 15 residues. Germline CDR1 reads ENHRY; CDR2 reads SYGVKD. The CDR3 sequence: CAISESTSHTGELFF. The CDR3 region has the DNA TGTGCCATCAGTGAGTCTACTAGTCACACCGGGGAGCTGTTTTTT.

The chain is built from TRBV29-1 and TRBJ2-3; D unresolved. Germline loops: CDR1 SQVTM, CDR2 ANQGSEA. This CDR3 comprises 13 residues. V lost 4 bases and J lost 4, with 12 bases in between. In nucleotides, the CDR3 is TGCAGCGTTGCGGTTACTATCGCAGATACGCAGTATTTT. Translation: CSVAVTIADTQYF.

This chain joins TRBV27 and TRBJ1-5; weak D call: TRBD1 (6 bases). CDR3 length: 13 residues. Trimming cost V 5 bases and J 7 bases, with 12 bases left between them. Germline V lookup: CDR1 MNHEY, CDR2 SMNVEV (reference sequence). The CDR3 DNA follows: TGTGCCAGCAGTCTTACACAGGGACAGCCCCAGCATTTT. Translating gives CASSLTQGQPQHF.

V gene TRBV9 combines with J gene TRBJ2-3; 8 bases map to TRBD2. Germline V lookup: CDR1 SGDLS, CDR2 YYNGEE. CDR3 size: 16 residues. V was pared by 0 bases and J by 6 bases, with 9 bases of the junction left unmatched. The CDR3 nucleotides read TGTGCCAGCAGCGTAGGGATAGCGGGATGGGCCGATACGCAGTATTTT. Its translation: CASSVGIAGWADTQYF.

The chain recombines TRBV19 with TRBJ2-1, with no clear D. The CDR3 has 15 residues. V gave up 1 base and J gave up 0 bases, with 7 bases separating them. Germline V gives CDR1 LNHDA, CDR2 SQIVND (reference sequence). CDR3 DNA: TGTGCCAGTAGTATAGGTCTTCACTCCTACAATGAGCAGTTCTTC. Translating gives CASSIGLHSYNEQFF.

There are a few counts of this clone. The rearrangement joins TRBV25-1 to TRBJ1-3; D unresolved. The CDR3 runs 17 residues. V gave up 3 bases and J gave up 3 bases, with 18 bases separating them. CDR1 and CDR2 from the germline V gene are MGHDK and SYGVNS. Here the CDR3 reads CASSDWTGIDDGNTIYF. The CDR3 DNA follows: TGTGCCAGCAGTGATTGGACGGGGATCGACGATGGAAACACCATATATTTT. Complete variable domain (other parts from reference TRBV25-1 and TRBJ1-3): EADIYQTPRYLVIGTGKKITLECSQTMGHDKMYWYQQDPGMELHLIHYSYGVNSTEKGDLSSESTVSRIRTEHFPLTLESARPSHTSQYLCASSDWTGIDDGNTIYFGEGSWLTVV.

CDR3 protein: CASSLWVGSGETQYF. The DNA of the CDR3 is TGCGCCAGCAGCTTGTGGGTGGGCAGCGGGGAGACCCAGTACTTC. The chain uses TRBV5-1 and TRBJ2-5; a weak D match, TRBD2 (6 bases). V gave up 1 base and J gave up 5 bases, with 15 bases separating them. The CDR3 length is 15 residues. Germline V gene lookup returns CDR1 SGHRS and CDR2 YFSETQ.

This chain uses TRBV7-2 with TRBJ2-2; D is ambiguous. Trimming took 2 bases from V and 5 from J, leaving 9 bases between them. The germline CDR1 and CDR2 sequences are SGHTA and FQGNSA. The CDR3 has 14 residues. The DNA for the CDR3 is TGTGCCAGCAGCTTAAGGCGGAGTACCGGGGAGCTGTTTTTT. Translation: CASSLRRSTGELFF. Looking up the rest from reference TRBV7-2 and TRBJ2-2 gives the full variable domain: GAGVSQSPSNKVTEKGKDVELRCDPISGHTALYWYRQSLGQGLEFLIYFQGNSAPDKSGLPSDRFSAERTGGSVSTLTIQRTQQEDSAVYLCASSLRRSTGELFFGEGSRLTVL.

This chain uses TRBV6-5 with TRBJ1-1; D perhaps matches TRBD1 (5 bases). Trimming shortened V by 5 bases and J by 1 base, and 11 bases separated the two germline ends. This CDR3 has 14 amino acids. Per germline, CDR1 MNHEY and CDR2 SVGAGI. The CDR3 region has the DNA TGTGCCAGCAGTCCAGGACAATCGAACACTGAAGCTTTCTTT. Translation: CASSPGQSNTEAFF.

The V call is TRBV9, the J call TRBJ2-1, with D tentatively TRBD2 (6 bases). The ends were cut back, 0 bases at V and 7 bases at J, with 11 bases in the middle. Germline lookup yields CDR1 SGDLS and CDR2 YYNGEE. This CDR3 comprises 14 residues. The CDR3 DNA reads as TGTGCCAGCAGCGTAGGGGCTAGCGTGAATGAGCAGTTCTTC. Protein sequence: CASSVGASVNEQFF.

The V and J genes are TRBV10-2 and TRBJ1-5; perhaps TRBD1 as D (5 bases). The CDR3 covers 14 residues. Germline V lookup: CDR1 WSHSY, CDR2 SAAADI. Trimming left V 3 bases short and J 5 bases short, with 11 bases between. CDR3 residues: CASSDRVGDQPQHF. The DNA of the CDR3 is TGCGCCAGCAGTGACAGGGTAGGGGATCAGCCCCAGCATTTT.